Below, one T cell receptor (beta chain) is given with its context. Its antigen is as yet unknown. These data belong to a study of Ad26.COV2.S vaccination and SARS-CoV-2 variants. Study context: The trial was COV1001 and the donor's arm was Ad26.COV2.S.

Clones were sequenced by immunoSEQ multiplex PCR, and TCRdb holds only the in-frame ones, with some missing. Of 400,000 to 500,000 clones in the sample, roughly 90% were seen once. Trimming stripped 4 bases from V and 0 bases from J, with 12 bases between. There are 15 residues in the CDR3. The germline V gene encodes CDR1 SEHNR and CDR2 FQNEAQ (reference sequence). Study conclusions and caveats: Spike-specific responses of CD8+ and CD4+ T cells were reported to display substantial breadth after vaccination. Breadth measured for non-spike TCRs was similar across vaccine and placebo recipients.

Treatment given: about 20 received Ad26.COV2.S at low or high dose, single or two shots; about 5 received placebo; per-sample allocation not given. Day 63 following the first vaccine or placebo injection was when the samples were taken. In the vaccine, an Ad26 vector expressed the SARS-CoV-2 spike of the Wuhan strain. The gene calls are TRBV7-9 and TRBJ1-2, with D tentatively TRBD1 (5 bases). Source: peripheral blood, taken in a trial of Ad26.COV2.S vaccine versus placebo. The receptor was derived from a person between 18 and 65 years old who received the Ad26.COV2.S COVID-19 vaccine or a placebo. The CDR3 region has the DNA TGTGCCAGCAGCTCGAGGGACCGTACTAACTATGGCTACACCTTC. As protein: CASSSRDRTNYGYTF. Full variable domain (outside the CDR3, taken from reference TRBV7-9 and TRBJ1-2): DTGVSQNPRHKITKRGQNVTFRCDPISEHNRLYWYRQTLGQGPEFLTYFQNEAQLEKSRLLSDRFSAERPKGSFSTLEIQRTEQGDSAMYLCASSSRDRTNYGYTFGSGTRLTVV.